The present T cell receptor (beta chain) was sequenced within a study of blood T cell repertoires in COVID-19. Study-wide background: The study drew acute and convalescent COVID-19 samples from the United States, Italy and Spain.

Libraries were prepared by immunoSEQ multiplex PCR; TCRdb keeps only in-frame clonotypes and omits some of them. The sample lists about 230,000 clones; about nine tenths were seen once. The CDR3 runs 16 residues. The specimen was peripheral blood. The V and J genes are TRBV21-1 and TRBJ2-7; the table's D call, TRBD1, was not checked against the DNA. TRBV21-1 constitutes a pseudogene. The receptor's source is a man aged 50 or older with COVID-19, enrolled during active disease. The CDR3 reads CASSKLGTGSSDEQYF. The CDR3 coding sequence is TGTGCCAGCAGCAAACTCGGGACAGGGAGTTCCGACGAGCAGTACTTC.